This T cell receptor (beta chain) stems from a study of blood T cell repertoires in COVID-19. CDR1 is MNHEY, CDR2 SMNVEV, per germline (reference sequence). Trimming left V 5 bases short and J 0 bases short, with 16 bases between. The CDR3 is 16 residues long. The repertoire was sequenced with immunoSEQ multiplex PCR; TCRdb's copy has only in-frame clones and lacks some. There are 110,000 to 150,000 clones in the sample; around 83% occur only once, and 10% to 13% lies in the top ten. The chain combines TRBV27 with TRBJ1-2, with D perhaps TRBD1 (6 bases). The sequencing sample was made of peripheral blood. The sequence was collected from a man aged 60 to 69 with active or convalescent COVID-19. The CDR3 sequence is CASSARRDTSNYGYTF. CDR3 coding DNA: TGTGCCAGCAGTGCTCGCCGGGACACATCTAACTATGGCTACACCTTC.